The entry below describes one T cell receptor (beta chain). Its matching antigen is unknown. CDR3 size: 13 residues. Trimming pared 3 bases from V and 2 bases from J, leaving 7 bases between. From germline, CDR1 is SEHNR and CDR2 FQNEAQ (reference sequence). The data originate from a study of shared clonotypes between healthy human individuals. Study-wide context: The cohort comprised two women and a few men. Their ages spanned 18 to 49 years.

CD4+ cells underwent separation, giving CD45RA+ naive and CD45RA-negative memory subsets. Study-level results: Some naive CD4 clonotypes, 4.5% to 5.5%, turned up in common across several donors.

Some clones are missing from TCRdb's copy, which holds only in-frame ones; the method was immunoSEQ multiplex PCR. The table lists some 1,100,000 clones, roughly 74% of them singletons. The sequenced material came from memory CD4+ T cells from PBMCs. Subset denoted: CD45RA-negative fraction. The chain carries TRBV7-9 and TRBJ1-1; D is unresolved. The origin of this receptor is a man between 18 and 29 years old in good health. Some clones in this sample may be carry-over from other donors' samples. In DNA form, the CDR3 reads TGTGCCAGCAGCTTCACAGCTAACACTGAAGCTTTCTTT. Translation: CASSFTANTEAFF.